This T cell receptor beta chain is from a study of PD-1 blockade in classical Hodgkin lymphoma. Study-wide results and limits: With CD4+ cells, TCR diversity rose significantly by C4D1, but not with CD8+ cells.

With 2 bases removed from V and 7 bases from J, the gap between germline ends came to 12 bases. The length of the CDR3 is 14 residues. Germline lookup yields CDR1 SGHVS and CDR2 FNYEAQ. Assay: immunoSEQ multiplex PCR; the TCRdb copy retains only in-frame clones and omits some. The table has roughly 30,000 clones, roughly 85% seen once. All trial patients relapsed after autologous stem cell transplantation. About this clone itself: Its specificity is unknown.

The sequencing here drew on peripheral blood mononuclear cells (PBMCs), taken before the second cycle of nivolumab. This rearrangement joins TRBV7-6 to TRBJ2-1; a possible D gene is TRBD2 (6 bases). This TCR derives from a human donor with classical Hodgkin lymphoma. CDR3 sequence (DNA): TGTGCCAGCAGCTTAAAGGGGCTAGCGAATGAGCAGTTCTTC. Translating it yields CASSLKGLANEQFF.